The 15 T cell receptor beta chains below were found in one sample sequenced in a study of blood T cell repertoires in COVID-19. The assay was immunoSEQ multiplex PCR, and TCRdb's table has in-frame clones only and misses some. The data show more than 100,000 clones, approximately 80% seen once. Sequences were obtained from peripheral blood. These receptors originate from a human donor in a cohort sampled during active or convalescent COVID-19.

The chain employs TRBV5-6 and TRBJ1-4, with unresolved D. The CDR3 is made up of 14 amino acids. Germline CDR1 reads SGHDT; CDR2 reads YYEEEE. Trimming stripped 0 bases from V and 3 bases from J, with 6 bases between. The CDR3 sequence: CASSLGRPNEKLFF. The CDR3 nucleotides are TGTGCCAGCAGCTTGGGGAGGCCTAATGAAAAACTGTTTTTT.

This clone was counted once. V and J are TRBV9 and TRBJ1-4; D is perhaps TRBD1 (6 bases). This CDR3 comprises 14 residues. Germline V gene data show CDR1 as SGDLS and CDR2 as YYNGEE. Trimming took off 4 bases at V and 6 bases at J, with 13 bases between the two ends. In DNA form, the CDR3 reads TGTGCCAGCAGCCGGTCACAGGGAGATGAAAAACTGTTTTTT. It is translated as CASSRSQGDEKLFF.

The chain joins TRBV28 to TRBJ1-4; 9 positions agree with TRBD1. Germline V gene lookup returns CDR1 MDHEN and CDR2 SYDVKM. This CDR3 comprises 13 residues. Unmatched junction bases numbered 2, after V lost 5 bases and J lost 7 bases. The CDR3 loop reads CASSRTGVEKLFF. The CDR3 region has the DNA TGTGCCAGCAGTCGGACAGGGGTTGAAAAACTGTTTTTT.

This chain uses TRBV5-8 with TRBJ1-5; 9 nucleotides agree with TRBD1. CDR3 size: 17 residues. V gave up 4 bases and J gave up 0 bases; unmatched junction bases: 8. Germline V CDR1 and CDR2: SGHTS, YDEGEE. The CDR3 protein is CASSPYRGQSSNQPQHF. In DNA form, the CDR3 reads TGTGCCAGCAGCCCATACAGGGGGCAGTCTAGCAATCAGCCCCAGCATTTT.

The rearrangement uses TRBV12-3 or TRBV12-4 and TRBJ2-4; no definite D call. The ends were cut back, 3 bases at V and 6 bases at J, with 6 bases in the middle. This CDR3 region has 12 residues. The CDR3: CASSFRRNIQYF. CDR3 in DNA: TGTGCCAGCAGTTTTAGGAGAAACATTCAGTACTTC.

The gene calls are TRBV6-5 and TRBJ2-3, with 9 bases matching TRBD2. CDR3 size: 15 residues. With V trimmed by 5 bases and J by 3 bases, 6 bases remained unmatched. Germline lookup yields CDR1 MNHEY and CDR2 SVGAGI. CDR3 region: CASSSGGSRTDTQYF. The CDR3 bases are TGTGCCAGCAGTAGCGGGGGGTCAAGGACAGATACGCAGTATTTT.

The chain carries TRBV27 and TRBJ1-2; TRBD1 is a possible D gene (5 bases). The V gene lost 3 bases and the J gene lost 7 bases, with 15 bases spanning the gap. Per germline, CDR1 MNHEY and CDR2 SMNVEV (reference sequence). The CDR3 consists of 14 residues. The CDR3 DNA sequence: TGTGCCAGCAGTTTCACAATGGGGGGTAGTGGCTACACCTTC. It translates to CASSFTMGGSGYTF.

The rearrangement links TRBV7-2 to TRBJ1-5; 9 bases line up with TRBD1. In germline, CDR1 is SGHTA, CDR2 FQGNSA. CDR3 length: 15 amino acids. J gave up 5 bases and V 5 bases, and 7 bases lay outside the gene matches. Written as DNA, the CDR3 is TGTGCCAGCAGCCAACGGTGGACAGGGGATCAGCCCCAGCATTTT. Amino acids: CASSQRWTGDQPQHF.

This clone has only one observation. V is TRBV5-1 and J is TRBJ2-5, with 11 bases that match TRBD1. V gave up 4 bases and J gave up 4 bases; unmatched junction bases: 9. The V gene's germline CDR1 is SGHRS and CDR2 YFSETQ. The CDR3 extends over 16 amino acids. CDR3 in DNA: TGCGCCAGCAGCCCCCCGGGACAGGGGGGGGGAGAGACCCAGTACTTC. This sequence encodes CASSPPGQGGGETQYF.

This chain uses TRBV7-9 with TRBJ1-5, with D tentatively TRBD1 (6 bases). The V gene lost 1 base and the J gene lost 7 bases, with 8 bases spanning the gap. The CDR3 is 13 amino acids. Germline V lookup: CDR1 SEHNR, CDR2 FQNEAQ (reference sequence). The CDR3 DNA reads TGTGCCAGCAGCTTAGGAGGGGGACAGCCCCAGCATTTT. Its translation is CASSLGGGQPQHF.

V is TRBV5-4 and J is TRBJ2-5; D call uncertain. The CDR3 is made up of 15 amino acids. Between the trimmed V and J ends, which lost 1 base and 5 bases, there was a span of 15 bases. CDR1 and CDR2 (germline): SGHNT, YYREEE (reference sequence). The CDR3 DNA reads as TGTGCCAGCAGCTTGTCACCCGTTAGTGAGGAGACCCAGTACTTC. The encoded protein is CASSLSPVSEETQYF. Supplemented by reference TRBV5-4 and TRBJ2-5, the full variable domain reads ETGVTQSPTHLIKTRGQQVTLRCSSQSGHNTVSWYQQALGQGPQFIFQYYREEENGRGNFPPRFSGLQFPNYSSELNVNALELDDSALYLCASSLSPVSEETQYFGPGTRLLVL.

The V call is TRBV29-1, the J call TRBJ2-7, with 9 positions matching TRBD2. Germline lookup yields CDR1 SQVTM and CDR2 ANQGSEA. The CDR3 length is 13 residues. J was trimmed by 2 bases and V by 3 bases; bases with no gene match: 2. The CDR3 DNA is TGCAGCGTTGAGCCTAGCGGGGCCTACGAGCAGTACTTC. Protein sequence: CSVEPSGAYEQYF.

This clone was counted a few times. This chain connects TRBV10-3 to TRBJ1-5; D gene unclear. Per the germline V gene, CDR1 is ENHRY and CDR2 is SYGVKD. Trimming took 6 bases from V and 2 from J, leaving 11 bases between them. CDR3 size: 14 residues. The CDR3 spells CAIRGEYGNQPQHF. The CDR3, as DNA: TGTGCCATCAGGGGCGAATACGGCAATCAGCCCCAGCATTTT.

The chain couples TRBV10-3 to TRBJ2-1; 9 bases line up with TRBD1. Per the germline V gene, CDR1 is ENHRY and CDR2 is SYGVKD. The CDR3 consists of 15 residues. The trim removed 5 bases at V and 7 bases at J, leaving 9 bases unmatched. The CDR3 DNA follows: TGTGCCATCAGTCCAGGACAGGGGAGTAGGAATGAGCAGTTCTTC. Protein: CAISPGQGSRNEQFF.

This chain uses TRBV4-1 with TRBJ1-5, with a possible D match to TRBD1 (6 bases). This CDR3 is built from 16 residues. V lost 0 bases and J lost 7, with 16 bases in between. From germline, CDR1 is MGHRA and CDR2 YSYEKL. The CDR3 region has the DNA TGCGCCAGCAGCCAAGATTACGCAGGGGTGAGACAGCCCCAGCATTTT. The encoded protein is CASSQDYAGVRQPQHF.